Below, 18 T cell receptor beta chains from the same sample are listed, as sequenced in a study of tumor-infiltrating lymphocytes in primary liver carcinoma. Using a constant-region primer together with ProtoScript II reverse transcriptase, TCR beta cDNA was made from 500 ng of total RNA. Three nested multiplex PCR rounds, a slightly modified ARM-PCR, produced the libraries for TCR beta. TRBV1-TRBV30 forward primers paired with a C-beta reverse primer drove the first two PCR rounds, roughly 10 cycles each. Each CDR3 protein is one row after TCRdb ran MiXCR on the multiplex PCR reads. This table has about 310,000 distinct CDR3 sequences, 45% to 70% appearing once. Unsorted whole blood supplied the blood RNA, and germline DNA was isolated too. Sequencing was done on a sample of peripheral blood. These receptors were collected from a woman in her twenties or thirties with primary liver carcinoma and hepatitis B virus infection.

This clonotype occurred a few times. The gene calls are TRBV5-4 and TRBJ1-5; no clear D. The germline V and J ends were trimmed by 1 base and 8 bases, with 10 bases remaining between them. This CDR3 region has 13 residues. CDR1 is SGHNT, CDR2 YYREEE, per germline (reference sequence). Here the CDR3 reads CASSLRPFEPQHF. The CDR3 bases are TGTGCCAGCAGCTTGAGGCCCTTTGAGCCCCAGCATTTT.

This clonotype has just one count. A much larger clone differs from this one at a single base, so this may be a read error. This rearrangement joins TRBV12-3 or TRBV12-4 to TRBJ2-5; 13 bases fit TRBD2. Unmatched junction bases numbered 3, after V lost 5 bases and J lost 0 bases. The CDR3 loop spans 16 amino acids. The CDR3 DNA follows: TGTGCCAGCAGTCCCGGACTAGCGGGAGACCAAGAGACCCAGTACTTC. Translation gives CASSPGLAGDQETQYF.

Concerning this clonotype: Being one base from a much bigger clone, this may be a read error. The CDR3 DNA reads TGTGCCAGCAGTTTACAGATCTCTGGAGACACCATATATTTT. It encodes CASSLQISGDTIYF. The chain employs TRBV12-3 or TRBV12-4 and TRBJ1-3; D uncertain. The CDR3 sequence is 14 residues long.

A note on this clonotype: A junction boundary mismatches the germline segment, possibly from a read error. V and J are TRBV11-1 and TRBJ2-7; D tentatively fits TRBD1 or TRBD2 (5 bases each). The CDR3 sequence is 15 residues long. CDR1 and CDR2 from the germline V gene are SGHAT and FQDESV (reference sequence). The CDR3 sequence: CASSSDEGPAYEQYF. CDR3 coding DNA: TGTGCCAGCAGCTCAGATGAGGGACCCGCCTACGAGCAGTATTTC.

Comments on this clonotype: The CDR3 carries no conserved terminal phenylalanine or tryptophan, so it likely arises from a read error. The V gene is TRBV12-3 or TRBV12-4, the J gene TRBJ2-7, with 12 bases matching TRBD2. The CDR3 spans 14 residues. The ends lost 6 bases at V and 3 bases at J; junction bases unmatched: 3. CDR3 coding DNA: TGTGCCAGCAGCAAACTAGCGGGGGGCTACGAGCAGTACTTA. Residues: CASSKLAGGYEQYL.

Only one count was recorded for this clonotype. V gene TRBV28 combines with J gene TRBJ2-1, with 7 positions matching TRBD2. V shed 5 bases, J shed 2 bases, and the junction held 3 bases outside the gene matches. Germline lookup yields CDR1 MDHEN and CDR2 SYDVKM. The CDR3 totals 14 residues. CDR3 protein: CASSRLATYNEQFF. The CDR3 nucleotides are TGTGCCAGCAGTCGACTAGCTACCTACAATGAGCAGTTCTTC.

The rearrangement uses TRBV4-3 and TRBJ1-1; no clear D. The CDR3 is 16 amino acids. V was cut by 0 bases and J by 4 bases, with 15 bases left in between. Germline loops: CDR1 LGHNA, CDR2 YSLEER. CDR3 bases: TGCGCCAGCAGCCAAGACCGGTTTCGGTTGACCACTGAAGCTTTCTTT. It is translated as CASSQDRFRLTTEAFF.

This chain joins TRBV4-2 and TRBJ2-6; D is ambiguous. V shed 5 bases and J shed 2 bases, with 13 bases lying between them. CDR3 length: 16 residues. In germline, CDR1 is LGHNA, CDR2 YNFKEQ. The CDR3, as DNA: TGTGCCAGCAGCAAATATAGAATCGCTGGGGCCAACGTCCTGACTTTC. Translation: CASSKYRIAGANVLTF.

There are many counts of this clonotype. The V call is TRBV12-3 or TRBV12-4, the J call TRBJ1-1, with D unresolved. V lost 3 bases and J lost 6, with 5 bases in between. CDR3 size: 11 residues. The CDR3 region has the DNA TGTGCCAGCAGTTTGGGCGCTGAAGCTTTCTTT. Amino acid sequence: CASSLGAEAFF.

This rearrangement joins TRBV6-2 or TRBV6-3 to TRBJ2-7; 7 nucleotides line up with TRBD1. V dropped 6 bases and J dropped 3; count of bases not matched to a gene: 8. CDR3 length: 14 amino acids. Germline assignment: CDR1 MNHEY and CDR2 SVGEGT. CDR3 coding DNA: TGTGCCAGCAGCTACGGGACAGTGCTCTACGAGCAGTACTTC. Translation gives CASSYGTVLYEQYF.

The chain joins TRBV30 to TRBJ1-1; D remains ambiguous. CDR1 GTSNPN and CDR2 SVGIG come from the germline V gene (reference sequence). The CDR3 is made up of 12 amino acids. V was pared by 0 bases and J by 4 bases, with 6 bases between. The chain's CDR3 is CAWSVQITEAFF. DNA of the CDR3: TGTGCCTGGAGTGTACAGATCACTGAAGCTTTCTTT.

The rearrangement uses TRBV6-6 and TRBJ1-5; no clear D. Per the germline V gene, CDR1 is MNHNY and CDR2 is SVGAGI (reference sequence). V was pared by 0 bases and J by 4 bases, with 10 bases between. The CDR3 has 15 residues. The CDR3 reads CASSYSEGPNQPQHF. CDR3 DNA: TGTGCCAGCAGTTACTCGGAAGGACCTAATCAGCCCCAGCATTTT.

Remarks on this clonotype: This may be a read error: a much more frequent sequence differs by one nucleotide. CDR3 sequence reads: CASRTAAGAAEQYF. The CDR3 DNA sequence: TGCGCCAGCAGAACCGCGGCAGGGGCGGCCGAGCAGTACTTC. The chain uses TRBV4-1 and TRBJ2-7, with D maybe TRBD1 (6 bases). Germline CDR1 is MGHRA and CDR2 is YSYEKL. Trimming removed 6 bases from V and 6 bases from J, with 18 bases in between. CDR3 length: 14 amino acids.

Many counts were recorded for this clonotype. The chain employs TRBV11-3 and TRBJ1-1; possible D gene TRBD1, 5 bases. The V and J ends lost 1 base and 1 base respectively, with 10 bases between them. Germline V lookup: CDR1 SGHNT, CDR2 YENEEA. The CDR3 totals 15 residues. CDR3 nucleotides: TGTGCCAGCAGCTTAGGAGGGACTAGGAACACTGAAGCTTTCTTT. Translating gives CASSLGGTRNTEAFF.

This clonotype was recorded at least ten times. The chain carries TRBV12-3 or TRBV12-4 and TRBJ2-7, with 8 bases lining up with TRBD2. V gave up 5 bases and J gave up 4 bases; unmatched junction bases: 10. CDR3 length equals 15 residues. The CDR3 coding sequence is TGTGCCAGCAGTCCATTAGCGGGAATTGGGTACGAGCAGTACTTC. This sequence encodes CASSPLAGIGYEQYF.

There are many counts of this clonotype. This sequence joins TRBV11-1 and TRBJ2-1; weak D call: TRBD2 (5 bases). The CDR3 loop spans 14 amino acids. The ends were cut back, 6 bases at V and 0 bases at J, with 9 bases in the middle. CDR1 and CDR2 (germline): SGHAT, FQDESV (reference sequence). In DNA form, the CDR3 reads TGTGCCAGCAGTAGTGGGAGCTCCTACAATGAGCAGTTCTTC. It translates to CASSSGSSYNEQFF.

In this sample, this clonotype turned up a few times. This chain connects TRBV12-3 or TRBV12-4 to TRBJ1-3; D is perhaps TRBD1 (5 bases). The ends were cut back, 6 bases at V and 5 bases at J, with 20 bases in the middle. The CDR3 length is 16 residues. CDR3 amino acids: CASSPGRDPRRNTIYF. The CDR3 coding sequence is TGTGCCAGCAGCCCAGGCCGGGACCCGCGGAGAAACACCATATATTTT.

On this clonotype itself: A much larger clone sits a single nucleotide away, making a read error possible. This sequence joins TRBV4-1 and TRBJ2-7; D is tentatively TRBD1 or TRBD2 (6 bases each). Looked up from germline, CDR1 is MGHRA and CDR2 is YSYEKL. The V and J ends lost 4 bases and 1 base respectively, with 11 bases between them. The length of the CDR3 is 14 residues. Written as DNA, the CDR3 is TGCGCCAGCAGCCGGGGGGCATATTCCTACGAGCAGTACTTC. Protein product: CASSRGAYSYEQYF.